Below are 19 T cell receptor beta chains sequenced from a single sample in a study of cytomegalovirus exposure and HLA in healthy donors. The PCR employed 60 Vbeta primers together with 13 Jbeta primers. The data were produced by immunoSEQ multiplex PCR, yet TCRdb's version contains in-frame clones alone and is incomplete. The data show roughly 290,000 clones, with approximately 90% seen just once and about 2% held by the top ten. The sample consisted of PBMCs. All receptors derive from a woman in her late teens or twenties in good health and CMV-seronegative.

The chain employs TRBV5-6 and TRBJ1-1, with no clear D. Germline CDR1 and CDR2: SGHDT and YYEEEE. V lost 1 base, J lost 5 bases, and 15 bases lay in between. There are 15 residues in the CDR3. CDR3 coding DNA: TGTGCCAGCAGCTTGCGAGTTCCCACGGGGACTGAAGCTTTCTTT. Translated, it gives CASSLRVPTGTEAFF.

This clone was found a few times. The V call is TRBV7-9, the J call TRBJ2-7; 7 bases fit TRBD1. The length of the CDR3 is 14 residues. Germline lookup yields CDR1 SEHNR and CDR2 FQNEAQ (reference sequence). After removal of 7 bases from V and 3 bases from J, the junction contained 9 bases not matched to a gene. DNA of the CDR3: TGTGCCAGCACTGACGGGACAGTATACTACGAGCAGTACTTC. Amino acids: CASTDGTVYYEQYF.

The chain carries TRBV6-5 and TRBJ2-3, with D maybe TRBD2 (6 bases). Germline V gene lookup returns CDR1 MNHEY and CDR2 SVGAGI. The CDR3 totals 16 residues. The V and J ends lost 0 bases and 4 bases respectively, with 14 bases between them. DNA for the CDR3: TGTGCCAGCAGTTACTCAAGCGGGTCGTCCGCAGATACGCAGTATTTT. This translates into CASSYSSGSSADTQYF.

The CDR3 DNA reads TGTGCCAGCAGCTCCACCGCTCAGGCTAGCGGGGATCACGAGCAGTACTTC. It translates to CASSSTAQASGDHEQYF. The gene calls are TRBV13 and TRBJ2-7, with 9 nucleotides matching TRBD2. Looked up from germline, CDR1 is PRHDT and CDR2 is FYEKMQ (reference sequence). The CDR3 spans 17 residues. After removal of 4 bases from V and 5 bases from J, the junction contained 15 bases not matched to a gene. Full variable domain (remainder filled in from reference TRBV13 and TRBJ2-7): AAGVIQSPRHLIKEKRETATLKCYPIPRHDTVYWYQQGPGQDPQFLISFYEKMQSDKGSIPDRFSAQQFSDYHSELNMSSLELGDSALYFCASSSTAQASGDHEQYFGPGTRLTVT.

This chain links TRBV6-1 with TRBJ1-5; tentative D call: TRBD1 (5 bases). V was clipped by 0 bases and J by 10 bases, with 10 bases between them. The germline gives CDR1 MNHNS, CDR2 SASEGT. This CDR3 has 13 amino acids. CDR3 sequence: CASSEAETGPQHF. CDR3 nucleotides: TGTGCCAGCAGTGAAGCGGAAACAGGTCCCCAGCATTTT.

The chain recombines TRBV10-3 with TRBJ1-5; D is possibly TRBD1 (5 bases). The CDR3 contains 13 residues. The germline V and J ends were trimmed by 8 bases and 1 base, with 9 bases remaining between them. From germline, CDR1 is ENHRY and CDR2 SYGVKD. CDR3 nucleotides: TGTGCCATCCGGGGGACGAGCAATCAGCCCCAGCATTTT. This encodes CAIRGTSNQPQHF.

This clone was counted only a few times. The chain links TRBV27 to TRBJ2-3, with 9 bases fitting TRBD2. CDR1 and CDR2 (germline): MNHEY, SMNVEV (reference sequence). V shed 8 bases, J shed 5 bases, and the junction held 23 bases outside the gene matches. The CDR3 runs to 19 residues. The CDR3 bases are TGTGCCAGCGTAGCTAGCGGGGCCCCCTCGAGGAATGGTCAAGATACGCAGTATTTT. Protein product: CASVASGAPSRNGQDTQYF.

Only one count was recorded for this clone. The chain uses TRBV25-1 and TRBJ1-1; the match to TRBD1 covers 9 bases. Germline-derived CDR1 and CDR2 are MGHDK and SYGVNS. The J segment lost 0 bases and the V segment lost 2 bases, leaving 4 bases of the junction unmatched. This CDR3 has 16 residues. CDR3 region: CASSERTGALNTEAFF. The DNA of the CDR3 is TGTGCCAGCAGTGAAAGGACAGGGGCCCTGAACACTGAAGCTTTCTTT.

The gene calls are TRBV11-2 and TRBJ2-7; 9 bases line up with TRBD1. There are 13 residues in the CDR3. V lost 6 bases, J lost 8 bases, and 8 bases stayed unmatched. Germline V gene data show CDR1 as SGHAT and CDR2 as FQNNGV. DNA of the CDR3: TGTGCCAGCAGTGACGGGACAGGGAGACAGCAGTACTTC. Its protein is CASSDGTGRQQYF.

The chain employs TRBV5-1 and TRBJ2-7; 8 bases map to TRBD1. Germline V CDR1 and CDR2: SGHRS, YFSETQ. CDR3 size: 16 residues. J lost 6 bases, V lost 2 bases, and 13 bases had no gene match. This CDR3 reads CASSLDRGPTGGEQYF. Written as DNA, the CDR3 is TGCGCCAGCAGCTTAGATCGGGGGCCCACAGGGGGCGAGCAGTACTTC.

This clone appeared once. The DNA for the CDR3 is TGTGCCAGCAGCTTACAGGGAAGGGTCGGGGAGCTGTTTTTT. Translated, it gives CASSLQGRVGELFF. The chain uses TRBV7-2 and TRBJ2-2, with D possibly being TRBD1 (5 bases). Germline V gives CDR1 SGHTA, CDR2 FQGNSA. The V gene lost 2 bases and the J gene lost 7 bases, with 11 bases spanning the gap. This CDR3 has 14 amino acids.

V is TRBV7-2 and J is TRBJ1-2, with 8 bases identical to TRBD1. The junction had 9 bases not matched to a gene; V was cut back by 6 bases and J by 0 bases. The CDR3 is made up of 16 amino acids. Looked up from germline, CDR1 is SGHTA and CDR2 is FQGNSA. The CDR3 is CASSTGGSVSNYGYTF. The CDR3 coding sequence is TGTGCCAGCAGTACAGGGGGAAGTGTGTCTAACTATGGCTACACCTTC.

This chain uses TRBV5-1 with TRBJ1-5; 7 bases map to TRBD1. J gave up 4 bases and V 7 bases, and 11 bases lay outside the gene matches. The CDR3 has 15 residues. Germline V CDR1 and CDR2: SGHRS, YFSETQ. The CDR3 coding sequence is TGCGCCAGCTCCCGAGAGGGACAGCAAAATCAGCCCCAGCATTTT. This sequence encodes CASSREGQQNQPQHF.

This chain links TRBV6-5 with TRBJ2-1; D is possibly TRBD2 (6 bases). Germline CDR1 reads MNHEY; CDR2 reads SVGAGI. The CDR3 length is 12 residues. The V end lost 8 bases, the J end lost 3 bases, and 8 bases lay between the germline ends. DNA for the CDR3: TGTGCCAGCGGGGACTTCTACAATGAGCAGTTCTTC. Its protein is CASGDFYNEQFF.

The chain employs TRBV19 and TRBJ2-3, with TRBD2 as a possible D gene (7 bases). Between the trimmed V and J ends, which lost 0 bases and 0 bases, there was a span of 16 bases. Germline CDR1 and CDR2: LNHDA and SQIVND (reference sequence). The CDR3 is 18 residues long. CDR3 coding DNA: TGTGCCAGTAGTATAGAAGGTCCGGGGGGCTGGAGCACAGATACGCAGTATTTT. This codes for CASSIEGPGGWSTDTQYF.

This chain connects TRBV11-3 to TRBJ2-1; TRBD2 aligns across 10 bases. The CDR3 loop spans 17 amino acids. Germline V gives CDR1 SGHNT, CDR2 YENEEA. Trimming cost V 1 base and J 4 bases; bases outside gene matches: 7. CDR3 DNA sequence: TGTGCCAGCAGCTTAGGATGGAGCGGGGGGGGATACAATGAGCAGTTCTTC. It is translated as CASSLGWSGGGYNEQFF.

The J gene is TRBJ1-4, the V gene TRBV2, with TRBD1 matching 8 bases. Trimming at V came to 7 bases and at J to 2 bases, leaving 3 bases not matched to a gene. This CDR3 region has 14 residues. Germline values: CDR1 SNHLY, CDR2 FYNNEI. The CDR3 loop reads CASKGQATNEKLFF. In nucleotides, the CDR3 is TGTGCCAGCAAGGGACAGGCCACTAATGAAAAACTGTTTTTT. Full variable domain (missing parts from reference TRBV2 and TRBJ1-4): EPEVTQTPSHQVTQMGQEVILRCVPISNHLYFYWYRQILGQKVEFLVSFYNNEISEKSEIFDDQFSVERPDGSNFTLKIRSTKLEDSAMYFCASKGQATNEKLFFGSGTQLSVL.

This sequence joins TRBV6-1 and TRBJ1-6, with TRBD1 matching 7 bases. Trimming removed 3 bases from V and 9 bases from J; junction bases left unmatched: 8. There are 15 residues in the CDR3. Germline V gives CDR1 MNHNS, CDR2 SASEGT. CDR3 sequence: CASSDGSSGGSPLHF. CDR3 nucleotide sequence: TGTGCCAGCAGTGATGGGAGTTCAGGGGGTTCACCCCTCCACTTT.

About this clone itself: An end of the junction does not agree with germline; a read error may underlie this. V gene TRBV15 combines with J gene TRBJ1-5; D might be TRBD1 (5 bases). The CDR3 totals 14 residues. In germline, CDR1 is LNHNV, CDR2 YYDKDF (reference sequence). DNA for the CDR3: TGTGCCACCCGCCGGGGGGTAAGCAGTCAGCCCCAGCATTTT. It encodes CATRRGVSSQPQHF. Filled out from reference TRBV15 and TRBJ1-5, the complete variable domain reads DAMVIQNPRYQVTQFGKPVTLSCSQTLNHNVMYWYQQKSSQAPKLLFHYYDKDFNNEADTPDNFQSRRPNTSFCFLDIRSPGLGDTAMYLCATRRGVSSQPQHFGDGTRLSIL.